A single sample gave rise to the 15 T cell receptor beta chains below, sequenced in a study of cytomegalovirus exposure and HLA in healthy donors. The PCR employed 60 Vbeta primers together with 13 Jbeta primers. The protocol was immunoSEQ multiplex PCR, while the TCRdb copy is restricted to in-frame clones and leaves out a portion. The sample lists fewer than 150,000 clones; around 85% were seen once. The sequencing sample was made of PBMCs. The receptors were sampled from a woman aged 25 to 45 in good health and CMV-seropositive.

The V gene is TRBV5-1, the J gene TRBJ1-4; D gene unclear. Germline V CDR1 and CDR2: SGHRS, YFSETQ. This CDR3 spans 14 amino acids. The V end lost 0 bases, the J end lost 8 bases, and 11 bases lay between the germline ends. The CDR3 loop reads CASSLVSAEEKLFF. The CDR3 DNA sequence: TGCGCCAGCAGCTTGGTTAGCGCCGAGGAAAAACTGTTTTTT.

The J gene is TRBJ1-5, the V gene TRBV28; TRBD1 matches 9 bases. The CDR3 loop spans 14 amino acids. Germline V CDR1 and CDR2: MDHEN, SYDVKM. The V gene end was trimmed by 7 bases and the J gene end by 5 bases; junction bases not matched to a gene: 6. CDR3: CASKDRGGDQPQHF. Written as DNA, the CDR3 is TGTGCCAGCAAGGACAGGGGAGGCGATCAGCCCCAGCATTTT.

V is TRBV28 and J is TRBJ1-5; 10 bases are a match to TRBD1. The germline CDR1 and CDR2 sequences are MDHEN and SYDVKM. The V and J ends lost 4 bases and 4 bases, in that order; junction bases with no gene match: 1. The CDR3 is 14 residues long. CDR3 nucleotide sequence: TGTGCCAGCAGTTGGGGACAGGGGAATCAGCCCCAGCATTTT. Protein: CASSWGQGNQPQHF.

This rearrangement joins TRBV9 to TRBJ2-5; 8 nucleotides match TRBD2. V was pared by 4 bases and J by 1 base, with 6 bases of the junction left unmatched. The CDR3 runs 15 residues. The germline V gene has CDR1 SGDLS and CDR2 YYNGEE. The CDR3 nucleotides read TGTGCCAGCAGCCCACTAGCGGCGACCCAAGAGACCCAGTACTTC. It specifies CASSPLAATQETQYF.

The chain has TRBV19 and TRBJ2-2; 14 bases are a match to TRBD2. This CDR3 is built from 16 residues. Germline assignment: CDR1 LNHDA and CDR2 SQIVND (reference sequence). Losses at the gene ends were 6 bases for V and 5 bases for J; bases not matched to a gene: 5. The CDR3 protein is CASRGLAGVETGELFF. The CDR3 nucleotides read TGTGCCAGTAGGGGACTAGCGGGAGTTGAAACCGGGGAGCTGTTTTTT.

In nucleotides, the CDR3 is TGTGCCAGCAGCTTAGTACCGGGAGGCAATCAGCCCCAGCATTTT. Its protein product is CASSLVPGGNQPQHF. This sequence joins TRBV11-2 and TRBJ1-5; D remains unclear. The CDR3 has 15 residues. The V gene's germline CDR1 is SGHAT and CDR2 FQNNGV. V was clipped by 1 base and J by 2 bases, with 9 bases between them.

The CDR3 sequence: CASSLQGTPADTQYF. The CDR3 nucleotides read TGCGCCAGCAGCTTACAGGGGACCCCCGCGGATACGCAGTATTTT. The chain combines TRBV5-1 with TRBJ2-3; 7 bases match TRBD1. The CDR3 length is 15 residues. CDR1 and CDR2 (germline): SGHRS, YFSETQ. Trimming removed 2 bases from V and 6 bases from J; junction bases left unmatched: 9.

The rearrangement joins TRBV4-1 to TRBJ1-2; unclear D gene. With 0 bases removed from V and 5 bases from J, the gap between germline ends came to 7 bases. Germline CDR1 MGHRA, CDR2 YSYEKL. The CDR3 covers 13 residues. The CDR3 protein is CASSQDRLYGYTF. In DNA form, the CDR3 reads TGCGCCAGCAGCCAAGATAGACTGTATGGCTACACCTTC.

The V call is TRBV19, the J call TRBJ1-6; the D gene is possibly TRBD1 (6 bases). Germline V gene sequence: CDR1 LNHDA, CDR2 SQIVND (reference sequence). Between the trimmed V and J ends, which lost 1 base and 6 bases, there was a span of 13 bases. This CDR3 is 16 amino acids long. DNA for the CDR3: TGTGCCAGTAGTATAGGATGGACAGCGGCTAATTCACCCCTCCACTTT. It is translated as CASSIGWTAANSPLHF.

The genes are TRBV7-6 and TRBJ2-1; the match to TRBD2 covers 12 bases. V dropped 5 bases and J dropped 5; count of bases not matched to a gene: 4. This CDR3 spans 15 amino acids. The germline gives CDR1 SGHVS, CDR2 FNYEAQ. The chain's CDR3 is CASSLRLAGDNEQFF. DNA for the CDR3: TGTGCCAGCAGCCTCAGACTAGCGGGGGACAATGAGCAGTTCTTC.

The chain uses TRBV20-1 and TRBJ1-2; the D gene is possibly TRBD1 (6 bases). The CDR3 covers 11 residues. Germline V gene sequence: CDR1 DFQATT, CDR2 SNEGSKA (reference sequence). V gave up 6 bases and J gave up 8 bases, with 13 bases separating them. CDR3 amino acids: CSAGGAAGYTF. In DNA form, the CDR3 reads TGCAGTGCGGGGGGGGCTGCCGGCTACACCTTC.

The CDR3 nucleotides read TGCAGCGCCCGCTCCGACATCGGGAGCACTGAAGCTTTCTTT. Its translation is CSARSDIGSTEAFF. V gene TRBV29-1 combines with J gene TRBJ1-1; D remains ambiguous. The V end lost 7 bases, the J end lost 4 bases, and 19 bases lay between the germline ends. Germline CDR1 reads SQVTM; CDR2 reads ANQGSEA. The CDR3 loop spans 14 amino acids.

The V and J genes are TRBV4-2 and TRBJ1-2; perhaps TRBD1 as D (5 bases). Germline CDR1 and CDR2: LGHNA and YNFKEQ. CDR3 size: 13 residues. V shed 1 base and J shed 7 bases, with 10 bases lying between them. The CDR3 sequence is CASSQGQGGGYTF. CDR3 DNA: TGTGCCAGCAGCCAAGGGCAGGGAGGTGGCTACACCTTC.

The chain has TRBV18 and TRBJ2-7; TRBD2 is a possible D gene (5 bases). Germline CDR1 is KGHSH and CDR2 is LQKENI. V gave up 3 bases and J gave up 5 bases, with 8 bases separating them. CDR3 length: 12 amino acids. The CDR3 protein is CASSPGVDEQYF. The CDR3 DNA is TGTGCCAGCTCACCCGGGGTGGACGAGCAGTACTTC.

The rearrangement links TRBV5-1 to TRBJ1-5, with TRBD1 matching 9 bases. Trimming at V came to 4 bases and at J to 5 bases, leaving 1 base not matched to a gene. CDR1 is SGHRS and CDR2 is YFSETQ in the germline V gene. This CDR3 contains 13 residues. In DNA form, the CDR3 reads TGCGCCAGCAGCCGGGACAGGGATCAGCCCCAGCATTTT. Its protein is CASSRDRDQPQHF.